This T cell receptor (beta chain) is drawn from a study of CD8 T cells in Susac syndrome. The CDR3 length is 15 residues. The germline V gene encodes CDR1 SGHRS and CDR2 YFSETQ. The V end lost 4 bases, the J end lost 4 bases, and 15 bases lay between the germline ends. The multiple sclerosis controls comprised treatment-naive patients whose relapsing-remitting disease was stable or active. It was with random hexamers that roughly 0.45 to 1 ug RNA was reverse transcribed. Via MiXCR, TCRdb re-called the immunoSEQ multiplex PCR reads, giving one row per CDR3 protein. The data contain about 210,000 distinct CDR3 sequences, 95% of them seen just once; the ten biggest clones take up roughly 0.1%.

V and J are TRBV5-1 and TRBJ1-5; D not resolved. Material for sequencing was CD4+ T cells from PBMCs. The receptor's source is a human donor with multiple sclerosis. The CDR3 region has the DNA TGCGCCAGCAGCCTCGATGGGCAGCCGAATCAGCCCCAGCATTTT. Translated, it gives CASSLDGQPNQPQHF.